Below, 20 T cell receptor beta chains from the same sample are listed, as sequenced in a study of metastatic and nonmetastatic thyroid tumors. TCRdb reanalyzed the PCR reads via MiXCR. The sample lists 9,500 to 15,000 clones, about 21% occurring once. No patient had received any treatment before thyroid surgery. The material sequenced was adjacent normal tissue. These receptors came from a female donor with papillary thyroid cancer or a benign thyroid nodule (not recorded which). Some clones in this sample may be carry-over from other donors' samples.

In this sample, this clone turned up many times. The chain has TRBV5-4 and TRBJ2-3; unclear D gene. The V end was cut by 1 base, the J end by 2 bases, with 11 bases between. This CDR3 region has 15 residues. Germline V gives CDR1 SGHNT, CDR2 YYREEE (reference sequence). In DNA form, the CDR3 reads TGTGCCAGCAGCTTGAGCAGAACTCTCACAGATACGCAGTATTTT. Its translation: CASSLSRTLTDTQYF.

The CDR3 DNA follows: TGCGCCAGCAGCGTTGACATGGTCGAGCAGTACTTC. Protein: CASSVDMVEQYF. The V gene is TRBV5-1, the J gene TRBJ2-7; D gene unclear. The CDR3 contains 12 residues. Trimming cost V 4 bases and J 6 bases, with 11 bases left between them. CDR1 and CDR2 (germline): SGHRS, YFSETQ.

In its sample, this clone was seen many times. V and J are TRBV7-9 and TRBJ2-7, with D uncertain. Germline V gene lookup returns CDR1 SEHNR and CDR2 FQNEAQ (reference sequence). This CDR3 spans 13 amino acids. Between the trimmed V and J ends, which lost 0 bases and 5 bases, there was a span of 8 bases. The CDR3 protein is CASSLAQKDEQYF. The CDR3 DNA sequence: TGTGCCAGCAGCTTAGCTCAGAAGGACGAGCAGTACTTC.

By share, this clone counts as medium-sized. The CDR3 sequence: CASSPAGRGTDTQYF. CDR3 in DNA: TGTGCCAGCAGCCCCGCGGGACGAGGCACAGATACGCAGTATTTT. The chain links TRBV28 to TRBJ2-3, with a possible D match to TRBD2 (6 bases). V shed 6 bases and J shed 1 base, with 14 bases lying between them. The CDR3 contains 15 residues. CDR1 MDHEN and CDR2 SYDVKM come from the germline V gene.

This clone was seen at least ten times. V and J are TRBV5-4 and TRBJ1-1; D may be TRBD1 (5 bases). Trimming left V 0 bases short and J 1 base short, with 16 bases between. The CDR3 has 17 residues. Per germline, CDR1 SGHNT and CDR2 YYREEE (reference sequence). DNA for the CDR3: TGTGCCAGCAGCTTGGGGTGGGCGTTGACAGAGAACACTGAAGCTTTCTTT. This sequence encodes CASSLGWALTENTEAFF.

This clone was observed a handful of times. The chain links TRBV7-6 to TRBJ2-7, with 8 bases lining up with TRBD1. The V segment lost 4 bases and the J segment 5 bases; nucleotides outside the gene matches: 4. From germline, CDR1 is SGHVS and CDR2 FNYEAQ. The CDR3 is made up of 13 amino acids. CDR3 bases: TGTGCCAGCAGCTCAACAGGGGGTCACGAGCAGTACTTC. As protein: CASSSTGGHEQYF. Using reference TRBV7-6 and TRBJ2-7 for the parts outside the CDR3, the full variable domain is GAGVSQSPRYKVTKRGQDVALRCDPISGHVSLYWYRQALGQGPEFLTYFNYEAQQDKSGLPNDRFSAERPEGSISTLTIQRTEQRDSAMYRCASSSTGGHEQYFGPGTRLTVT.

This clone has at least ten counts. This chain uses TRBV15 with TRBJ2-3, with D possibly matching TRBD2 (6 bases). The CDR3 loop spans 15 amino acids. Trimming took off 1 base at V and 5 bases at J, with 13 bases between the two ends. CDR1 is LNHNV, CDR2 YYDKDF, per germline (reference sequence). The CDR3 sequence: CATSRGIHGGDTQYF. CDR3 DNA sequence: TGTGCCACCAGCAGAGGCATCCACGGGGGAGATACGCAGTATTTT.

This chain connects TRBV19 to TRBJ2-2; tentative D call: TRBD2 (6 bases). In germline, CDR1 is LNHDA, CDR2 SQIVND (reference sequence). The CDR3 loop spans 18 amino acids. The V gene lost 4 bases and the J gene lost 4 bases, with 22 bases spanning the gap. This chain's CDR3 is CASSTHTTRAYGTGELFF. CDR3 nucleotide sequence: TGTGCCAGTAGTACTCATACGACTAGAGCCTATGGCACCGGGGAGCTGTTTTTT.

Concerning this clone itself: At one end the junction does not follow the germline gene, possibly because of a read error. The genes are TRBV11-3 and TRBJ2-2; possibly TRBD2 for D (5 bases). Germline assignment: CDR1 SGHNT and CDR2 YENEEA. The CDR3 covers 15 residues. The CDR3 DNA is TGTGCCAGCAGCTTAACTGAAGAAAACACCTGGGAGCCGTTTTTT. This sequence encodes CASSLTEENTWEPFF.

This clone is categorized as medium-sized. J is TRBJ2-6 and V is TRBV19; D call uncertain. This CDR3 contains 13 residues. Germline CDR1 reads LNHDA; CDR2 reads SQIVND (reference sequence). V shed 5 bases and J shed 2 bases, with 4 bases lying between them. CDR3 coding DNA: TGTGCCAGTAGTCTTCCTGGGGCCAACGTCCTGACTTTC. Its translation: CASSLPGANVLTF.

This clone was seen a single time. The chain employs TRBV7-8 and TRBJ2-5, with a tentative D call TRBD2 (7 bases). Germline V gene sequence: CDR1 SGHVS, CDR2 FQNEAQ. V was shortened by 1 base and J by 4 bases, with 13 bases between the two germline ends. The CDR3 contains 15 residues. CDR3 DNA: TGTGCCAGCAGCTTAGAGGGGGGGCTGGGAGAGACCCAGTACTTC. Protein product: CASSLEGGLGETQYF.

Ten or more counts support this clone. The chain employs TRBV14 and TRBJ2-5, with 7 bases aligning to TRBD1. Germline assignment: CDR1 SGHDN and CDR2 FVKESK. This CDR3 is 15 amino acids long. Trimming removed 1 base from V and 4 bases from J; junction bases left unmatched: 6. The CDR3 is CASSQGLDRVETQYF. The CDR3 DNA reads TGTGCCAGCAGCCAAGGCTTAGACAGGGTAGAGACCCAGTACTTC.

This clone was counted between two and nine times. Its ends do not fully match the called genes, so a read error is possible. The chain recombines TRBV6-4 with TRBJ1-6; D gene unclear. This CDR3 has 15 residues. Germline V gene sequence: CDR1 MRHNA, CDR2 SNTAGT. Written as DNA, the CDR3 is TGTGCCAGCAGTTACTCTCGGCAGCCCGGAGTCACCCTCCACTTT. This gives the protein CASSYSRQPGVTLHF.

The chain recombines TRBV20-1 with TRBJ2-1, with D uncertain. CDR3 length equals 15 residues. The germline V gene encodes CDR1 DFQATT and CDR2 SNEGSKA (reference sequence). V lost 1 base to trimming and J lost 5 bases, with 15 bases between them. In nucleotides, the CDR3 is TGCAGTGCTAGAGGCCCTTTGGCGGCCAACAATGAGCAGTTCTTC. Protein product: CSARGPLAANNEQFF.

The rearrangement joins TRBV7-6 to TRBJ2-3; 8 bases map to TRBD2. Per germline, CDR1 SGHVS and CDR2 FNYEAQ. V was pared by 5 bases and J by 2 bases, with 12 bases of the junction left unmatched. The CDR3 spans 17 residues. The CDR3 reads CASSLFIGGGPTDTQYF. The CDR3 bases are TGTGCCAGCAGCCTATTTATCGGCGGGGGGCCCACAGATACGCAGTATTTT.

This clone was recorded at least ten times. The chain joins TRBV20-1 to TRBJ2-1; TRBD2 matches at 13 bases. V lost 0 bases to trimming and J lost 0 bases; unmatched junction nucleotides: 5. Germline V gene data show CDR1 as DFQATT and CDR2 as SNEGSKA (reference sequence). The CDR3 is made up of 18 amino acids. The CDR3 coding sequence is TGCAGTGCTAGAGATCGGACTAGCGGGAGAGACTCCTACAATGAGCAGTTCTTC. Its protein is CSARDRTSGRDSYNEQFF.

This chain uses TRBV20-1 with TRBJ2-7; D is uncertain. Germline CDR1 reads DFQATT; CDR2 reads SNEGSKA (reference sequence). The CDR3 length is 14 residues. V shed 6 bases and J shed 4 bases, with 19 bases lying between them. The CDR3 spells CSARRSSVGYEQYF. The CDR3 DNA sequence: TGCAGTGCCCGTAGGTCCAGCGTGGGGTACGAGCAGTACTTC.

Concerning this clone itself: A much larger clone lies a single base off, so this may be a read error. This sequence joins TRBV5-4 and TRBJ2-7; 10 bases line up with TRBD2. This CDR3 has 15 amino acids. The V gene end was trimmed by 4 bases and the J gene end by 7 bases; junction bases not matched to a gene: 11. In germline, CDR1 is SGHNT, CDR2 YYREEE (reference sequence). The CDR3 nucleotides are TGTGCCAGCAGCGGCCTTAGCGGGGGGACGGAAGAGCAGTACTTC. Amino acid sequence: CASSGLSGGTEEQYF.

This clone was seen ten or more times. The chain's CDR3 is CASRTRQVVGYNEQFF. The CDR3 coding sequence is TGCGCCAGCAGGACCAGACAGGTCGTGGGCTACAATGAGCAGTTCTTC. The V call is TRBV5-1, the J call TRBJ2-1; D perhaps matches TRBD1 (6 bases). CDR1 SGHRS and CDR2 YFSETQ come from the germline V gene. The V and J ends lost 5 bases and 3 bases respectively, with 18 bases between them. The CDR3 length is 16 residues.

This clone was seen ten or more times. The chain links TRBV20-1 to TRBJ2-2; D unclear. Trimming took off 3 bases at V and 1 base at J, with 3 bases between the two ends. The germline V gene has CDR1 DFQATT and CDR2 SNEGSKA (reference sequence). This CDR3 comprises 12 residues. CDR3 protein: CSASLNTGELFF. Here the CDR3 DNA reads TGCAGTGCTAGCCTGAACACCGGGGAGCTGTTTTTT.